The 11 T cell receptor beta chains below all came from one sample that was sequenced in a study of blood T cell repertoires in COVID-19. Measured with immunoSEQ multiplex PCR; TCRdb has only the in-frame clones, and not every one. The data contain around 140,000 clones, 60% to 85% of them singletons. Sequenced sample: peripheral blood. The receptor source for this set is a woman aged 60-75 years with acute or convalescent COVID-19.

This clone was observed a single time. This chain connects TRBV6-5 to TRBJ1-1, with D possibly TRBD1 on 5 matching bases. V shed 0 bases and J shed 1 base, with 6 bases lying between them. The CDR3 contains 14 residues. The germline gives CDR1 MNHEY, CDR2 SVGAGI. CDR3 amino acids: CASSYSDKNTEAFF. DNA for the CDR3: TGTGCCAGCAGTTACTCGGACAAGAACACTGAAGCTTTCTTT.

V gene TRBV5-1 combines with J gene TRBJ2-1; unclear D gene. The CDR3 extends over 11 amino acids. Per germline, CDR1 SGHRS and CDR2 YFSETQ. V was pared by 5 bases and J by 6 bases, with 6 bases between. The CDR3 sequence: CASRLSNEQFF. The CDR3 DNA follows: TGCGCCAGCAGGCTGAGCAATGAGCAGTTCTTC.

In its sample, this clone was seen a few times. This chain joins TRBV27 and TRBJ2-1; TRBD2 is a possible D gene (6 bases). Trimming removed 2 bases from V and 7 bases from J, with 12 bases in between. Looked up from germline, CDR1 is MNHEY and CDR2 is SMNVEV (reference sequence). This CDR3 spans 14 amino acids. DNA for the CDR3: TGTGCCAGCAGTTTAACGGGAGTTGATAATGAGCAGTTCTTC. It encodes CASSLTGVDNEQFF.

J is TRBJ2-5 and V is TRBV4-2; 12 bases agree with TRBD2. There are 18 residues in the CDR3. With V trimmed by 4 bases and J by 7 bases, 16 bases remained unmatched. CDR1 and CDR2 (germline): LGHNA, YNFKEQ. CDR3 DNA: TGTGCCAGCAGCCCATCGACTAGCGGGAGCGCGCTATTGGCGACCCAGTACTTC. Translating it yields CASSPSTSGSALLATQYF.

The CDR3 nucleotides read TGTGCCAGCTCACCGGTCGGGGGGACCCAGTACTTC. Encoded protein: CASSPVGGTQYF. The chain carries TRBV18 and TRBJ2-5; perhaps TRBD2 as D (6 bases). CDR1 and CDR2 (germline): KGHSH, LQKENI. The CDR3 covers 12 residues. The V gene lost 3 bases and the J gene lost 7 bases, with 9 bases spanning the gap.

This clone was found a few times. The rearrangement links TRBV11-2 to TRBJ2-7; TRBD2 aligns across 7 bases. Germline V gene sequence: CDR1 SGHAT, CDR2 FQNNGV. This CDR3 comprises 15 residues. V shed 5 bases and J 4 bases; nucleotides not matched to a gene: 11. The CDR3 loop reads CASSVVAGPIYEQYF. In DNA form, the CDR3 reads TGTGCCAGCAGCGTAGTAGCGGGCCCCATTTACGAGCAGTACTTC.

The chain is built from TRBV27 and TRBJ2-1; 9 nucleotides match TRBD2. J was trimmed by 8 bases and V by 4 bases; bases with no gene match: 12. The CDR3 loop spans 16 amino acids. The germline V gene has CDR1 MNHEY and CDR2 SMNVEV (reference sequence). CDR3: CASSSLGSGSGYEQFF. The CDR3 coding sequence is TGTGCCAGCAGTTCCCTGGGTAGCGGGAGTGGGTATGAGCAGTTCTTC.

The V and J genes are TRBV14 and TRBJ2-7; 12 bases fit TRBD1. After removal of 1 base from V and 6 bases from J, the junction contained 4 bases not matched to a gene. The CDR3 has 15 amino acids. Germline V lookup: CDR1 SGHDN, CDR2 FVKESK. The CDR3 reads CASSQAGTGGSEQYF. CDR3 bases: TGTGCCAGCAGCCAAGCCGGGACAGGGGGCTCCGAGCAGTACTTC.

This chain links TRBV27 with TRBJ2-7; TRBD2 aligns across 8 bases. The CDR3 loop spans 16 amino acids. J was trimmed by 3 bases and V by 4 bases; bases with no gene match: 11. Germline V CDR1 and CDR2: MNHEY, SMNVEV (reference sequence). The CDR3 region is CASSSKRESFFYEQYF. The CDR3 coding sequence is TGTGCCAGCAGTTCCAAGCGGGAGTCGTTTTTCTACGAGCAGTACTTC.

This clone was picked up one time. The chain links TRBV18 to TRBJ1-4, with D perhaps matching TRBD1 (5 bases). The CDR3 spans 16 residues. The V gene lost 0 bases and the J gene lost 4 bases, with 12 bases spanning the gap. CDR1 and CDR2 (germline): KGHSH, LQKENI. The CDR3 nucleotides read TGTGCCAGCTCACCACCGGACAACAGCTTTAATGAAAAACTGTTTTTT. Its protein is CASSPPDNSFNEKLFF.

The CDR3 DNA sequence: TGTGCCAGCAGCTCGCCCGAAGCGGGACGCACAGATACGCAGTATTTT. It is translated as CASSSPEAGRTDTQYF. The chain combines TRBV11-1 with TRBJ2-3, with 7 bases aligning to TRBD2. The germline gives CDR1 SGHAT, CDR2 FQDESV (reference sequence). CDR3 size: 16 residues. V gave up 4 bases and J gave up 1 base; unmatched junction bases: 8.